This entry lists 10 T cell receptor beta chains sequenced from one sample in a study of blood T cell repertoires in COVID-19. The protocol was immunoSEQ multiplex PCR, while the TCRdb copy is restricted to in-frame clones and leaves out a portion. This table holds 90,000 to 120,000 clones, approximately 83% found once. The source material was peripheral blood. These receptors all stem from an elderly woman with active or convalescent COVID-19.

This chain uses TRBV5-1 with TRBJ2-5; 7 nucleotides agree with TRBD1. This CDR3 spans 14 amino acids. Germline V gene sequence: CDR1 SGHRS, CDR2 YFSETQ. V lost 5 bases, J lost 1 base, and 5 bases stayed unmatched. The CDR3 DNA follows: TGCGCCAGCAGATATGGGACAGTCCAAGAGACCCAGTACTTC. Translated, it gives CASRYGTVQETQYF.

The chain links TRBV14 to TRBJ2-1, with D unclear. Germline values: CDR1 SGHDN, CDR2 FVKESK. CDR3 length equals 14 residues. V gave up 1 base and J gave up 4 bases, with 8 bases separating them. The CDR3 is CASSQVSRYNEQFF. The DNA for the CDR3 is TGTGCCAGCAGCCAAGTGTCCAGGTACAATGAGCAGTTCTTC.

The sample holds a few counts of this clone. The rearrangement uses TRBV18 and TRBJ1-1, with a tentative D call TRBD1 (5 bases). There are 13 residues in the CDR3. Germline V gives CDR1 KGHSH, CDR2 LQKENI. V lost 3 bases and J lost 8, with 13 bases in between. This CDR3 reads CASSPSRGDEAFF. CDR3 sequence (DNA): TGTGCCAGCTCACCCTCCCGGGGGGACGAAGCTTTCTTT.

The chain carries TRBV4-1 and TRBJ2-5; TRBD1 agrees at 9 bases. The CDR3 totals 14 residues. Germline CDR1 and CDR2: MGHRA and YSYEKL. Trimming cost V 1 base and J 4 bases; bases outside gene matches: 1. CDR3 residues: CASSQGGQGETQYF. The CDR3, as DNA: TGCGCCAGCAGCCAAGGGGGACAGGGAGAGACCCAGTACTTC.

J is TRBJ2-7 and V is TRBV5-6; TRBD2 might be the D (7 bases). CDR3 length equals 15 residues. V was trimmed by 4 bases and J by 6 bases, leaving 20 bases between them. Germline assignment: CDR1 SGHDT and CDR2 YYEEEE. DNA of the CDR3: TGTGCCAGCAGCCCAGGTACAGGGTCGGGGGGCGAGCAGTACTTC. This encodes CASSPGTGSGGEQYF. Full variable domain (rest looked up from reference TRBV5-6 and TRBJ2-7): DAGVTQSPTHLIKTRGQQVTLRCSPKSGHDTVSWYQQALGQGPQFIFQYYEEEERQRGNFPDRFSGHQFPNYSSELNVNALLLGDSALYLCASSPGTGSGGEQYFGPGTRLTVT.

This chain joins TRBV2 and TRBJ1-3; D is ambiguous. Trimming left V 4 bases short and J 0 bases short, with 7 bases between. Per the germline V gene, CDR1 is SNHLY and CDR2 is FYNNEI. This CDR3 contains 14 residues. CDR3: CASSGLISGNTIYF. In nucleotides, the CDR3 is TGTGCCAGCAGTGGGCTCATCTCTGGAAACACCATATATTTT.

The chain employs TRBV7-8 and TRBJ2-5, with D unresolved. The CDR3 has 13 residues. CDR1 and CDR2 from the germline V gene are SGHVS and FQNEAQ. Trimming left V 4 bases short and J 5 bases short, with 11 bases between. CDR3 DNA sequence: TGTGCCAGCAGCTCCCTTTCTGAGGAGACCCAGTACTTC. Protein product: CASSSLSEETQYF.

The chain has TRBV27 and TRBJ1-4; a weak D match, TRBD1 (5 bases). The V and J ends lost 3 bases and 4 bases respectively, with 12 bases between them. The length of the CDR3 is 15 residues. Looked up from germline, CDR1 is MNHEY and CDR2 is SMNVEV (reference sequence). CDR3: CASSFSGGINEKLFF. DNA for the CDR3: TGTGCCAGCAGTTTTTCGGGGGGTATTAATGAAAAACTGTTTTTT. The full variable domain, in which reference TRBV27 and TRBJ1-4 provide the parts outside the CDR3, is EAQVTQNPRYLITVTGKKLTVTCSQNMNHEYMSWYRQDPGLGLRQIYYSMNVEVTDKGDVPEGYKVSRKEKRNFPLILESPSPNQTSLYFCASSFSGGINEKLFFGSGTQLSVL.

This clone was seen a handful of times. V usage is TRBV24-1 and J usage is TRBJ2-3; 8 bases are shared with TRBD2. V lost 4 bases to trimming and J lost 6 bases; unmatched junction nucleotides: 8. Looked up from germline, CDR1 is KGHDR and CDR2 is SFDVKD. The CDR3 spans 15 residues. The CDR3 sequence: CATSDLSGGGDTQYF. CDR3 DNA sequence: TGTGCCACCAGTGACCTTAGCGGCGGGGGGGATACGCAGTATTTT.

This clone was detected a few times. This chain links TRBV18 with TRBJ2-1; 8 nucleotides align to TRBD2. J lost 7 bases, V lost 4 bases, and 3 bases had no gene match. CDR3 length: 13 amino acids. Per germline, CDR1 KGHSH and CDR2 LQKENI. CDR3 nucleotide sequence: TGTGCCAGCTCACGAGCGGGAGCTAATGAGCAGTTCTTC. It translates to CASSRAGANEQFF.